These T cell receptor beta chains were read from a single sample in a study of blood T cell repertoires in COVID-19. Profiling relied on immunoSEQ multiplex PCR, and the TCRdb table lists in-frame clones only, not all of them. The sample consists of around 160,000 clones, more than 75% of them appearing once. Sequenced sample: peripheral blood. These receptors were collected from a human donor with acute or convalescent COVID-19. The donor label of this sample is uncertain. The CDR3 runs from the conserved cysteine through the conserved F or W. D genes are given only for firm matches. A clone size is listed for some rows: how often the clone was seen (once, few, many), or a class if it is expanded.

D: .
size: .
J: TRBJ1-5
V: TRBV5-5
DNA: TGTGCCAGCAGCTTAAGAGGGAAGGATCAGCCCCAGCATTTT
CDR3: CASSLRGKDQPQHF

D: .
size: .
J: TRBJ2-2
V: TRBV11-2
DNA: TGTGCCAGCAGCTTTCAGGGTGGAAACACCGGGGAGCTGTTTTTT
CDR3: CASSFQGGNTGELFF

D: .
size: .
J: TRBJ1-1
V: TRBV28
DNA: TGTGCCAGCATCCCCTCGAGGGTCACTGAAGCTTTCTTT
CDR3: CASIPSRVTEAFF

D: .
size: .
J: TRBJ2-1
V: TRBV7-2
DNA: TGTGCCAGCAGCTTAGCGCTTGCGGGGGCCCAGGAGCAGTTCTTC
CDR3: CASSLALAGAQEQFF

D: .
size: .
J: TRBJ1-5
V: TRBV6-9
DNA: TGTGCCAGCACGGTGGCGTCGGGGAATCAGCCCCAGCATTTT
CDR3: CASTVASGNQPQHF

D: .
size: .
J: TRBJ1-2
V: TRBV11-2
DNA: TGTGCCAGCAGCCCATCTATTAGGGGAGGTGACGGCTACACCTTC
CDR3: CASSPSIRGGDGYTF

D: TRBD2
size: many
J: TRBJ2-1
V: TRBV30
DNA: TGTGCCTTTGGACTAGCGGGGGCAAATGAGCAGTTCTTC
CDR3: CAFGLAGANEQFF

D: .
size: .
J: TRBJ1-2
V: TRBV5-4
DNA: TGTGCCAGCAGCATTAGTCCCACCGAGCGTGGCTACACCTTC
CDR3: CASSISPTERGYTF

D: TRBD1
size: .
J: TRBJ1-5
V: TRBV3-1/TRBV3-2
DNA: TGTGCCAGCAGCCGTGACCTAGGACAGGGGGTCCCCCAGCATTTT
CDR3: CASSRDLGQGVPQHF

D: .
size: .
J: TRBJ2-2
V: TRBV11-3
DNA: TGTGCCAGCAGCTTAGTAGGGGGACCTAACACCGGGGAGCTGTTTTTT
CDR3: CASSLVGGPNTGELFF

D: TRBD1
size: .
J: TRBJ2-1
V: TRBV19
DNA: TGTGCCAGTAGTCATGCGGACAGGGTATCAGCCGAGCAGTTCTTC
CDR3: CASSHADRVSAEQFF

D: .
size: few
J: TRBJ2-5
V: TRBV29-1
DNA: TGCAGCGTTAGCGGACAGAGACAAGAGACCCAGTACTTC
CDR3: CSVSGQRQETQYF

D: .
size: .
J: TRBJ2-5
V: TRBV5-6
DNA: TGTGCCAGCAGCCTGCGAGGGACCCAGTACTTC
CDR3: CASSLRGTQYF

D: .
size: .
J: TRBJ2-5
V: TRBV10-3
DNA: TGTGCCATCAGTGGGGGCCCAGAGACCCAGTACTTC
CDR3: CAISGGPETQYF

D: .
size: .
J: TRBJ1-1
V: TRBV7-9
DNA: TGTGCCAGCAGACGACTAGGACCTCCGAACACTGAAGCTTTCTTT
CDR3: CASRRLGPPNTEAFF

D: .
size: .
J: TRBJ1-6
V: TRBV9
DNA: TGTGCCAGCAGCGTAGATGTGGGGGCGCAAAATTCACCCCTCCACTTT
CDR3: CASSVDVGAQNSPLHF

D: .
size: .
J: TRBJ1-2
V: TRBV6-1
DNA: TGTGCCAGCAGTGAAGCCCACCAAGGCGGCTATGGCTACACCTTC
CDR3: CASSEAHQGGYGYTF

D: TRBD1
size: .
J: TRBJ2-1
V: TRBV18
DNA: TGTGCCAGCTCACCAGACAGGGGTTCCTACAATGAGCAGTTCTTC
CDR3: CASSPDRGSYNEQFF

D: TRBD2
size: few
J: TRBJ2-1
V: TRBV19
DNA: TGTGCCAGTAGTTCGGGGGGGCTAGCGGGAAACAATGAGCAGTTCTTC
CDR3: CASSSGGLAGNNEQFF

D: TRBD1
size: few
J: TRBJ1-2
V: TRBV4-1
DNA: TGCGCCAGCAGCCCCTCATCTGACAGGGGAGGCTATGGCTACACCTTC
CDR3: CASSPSSDRGGYGYTF

D: .
size: .
J: TRBJ1-5
V: TRBV10-3
DNA: TGTGCCATCAGTAGGACAGAGGGCAATCAGCCCCAGCATTTT
CDR3: CAISRTEGNQPQHF

D: .
size: many
J: TRBJ1-5
V: TRBV5-1
DNA: TGCGCCAGCAGCTTGAGCCAGGGGCAGCCCCAGCATTTT
CDR3: CASSLSQGQPQHF

D: .
size: .
J: TRBJ1-3
V: TRBV7-8
DNA: TGTGCCAGCAGCTTAGAAAGGGCCGGGACTGGAAACACCATATATTTT
CDR3: CASSLERAGTGNTIYF

D: TRBD1
size: .
J: TRBJ2-7
V: TRBV5-4
DNA: TGTGCCAGCAGCAAAGGACAGGACTACGAGCAGTACTTC
CDR3: CASSKGQDYEQYF

D: .
size: .
J: TRBJ2-5
V: TRBV5-1
DNA: TGCGCCAGCAGCTTGGGTGGACTAGCAGGGGGGACCCAGTACTTC
CDR3: CASSLGGLAGGTQYF